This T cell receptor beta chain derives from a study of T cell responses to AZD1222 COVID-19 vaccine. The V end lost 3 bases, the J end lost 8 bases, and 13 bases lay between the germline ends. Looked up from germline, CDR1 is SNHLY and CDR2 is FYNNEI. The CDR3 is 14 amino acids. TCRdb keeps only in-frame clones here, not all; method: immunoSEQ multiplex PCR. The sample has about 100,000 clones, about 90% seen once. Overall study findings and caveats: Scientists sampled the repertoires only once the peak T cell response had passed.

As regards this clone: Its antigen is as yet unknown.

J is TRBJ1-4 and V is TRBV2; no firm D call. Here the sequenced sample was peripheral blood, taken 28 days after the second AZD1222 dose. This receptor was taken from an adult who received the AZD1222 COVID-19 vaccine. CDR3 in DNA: TGTGCCAGCAGTGAGGGTCGTCGGCCGGAAAAACTGTTTTTT. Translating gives CASSEGRRPEKLFF.